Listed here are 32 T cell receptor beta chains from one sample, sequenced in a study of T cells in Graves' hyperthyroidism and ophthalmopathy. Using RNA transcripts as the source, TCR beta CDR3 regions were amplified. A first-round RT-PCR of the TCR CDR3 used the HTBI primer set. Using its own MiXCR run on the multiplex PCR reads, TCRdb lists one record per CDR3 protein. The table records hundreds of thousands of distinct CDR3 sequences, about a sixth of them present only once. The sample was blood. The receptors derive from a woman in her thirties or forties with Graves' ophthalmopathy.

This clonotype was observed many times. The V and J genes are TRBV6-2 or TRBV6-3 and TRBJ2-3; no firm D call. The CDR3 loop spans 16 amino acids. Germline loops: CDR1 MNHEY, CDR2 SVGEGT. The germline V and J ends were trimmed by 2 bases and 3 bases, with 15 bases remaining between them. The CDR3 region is CASSYRVGRVTDTQYF. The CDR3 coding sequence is TGTGCCAGCAGTTACCGGGTTGGTCGAGTGACAGATACGCAGTATTTT.

CDR3 DNA sequence: TGTGCCAGCAGTGAAAGGGCGGCAGGGGACATCCCTGGAAACACCATATATTTT. It translates to CASSERAAGDIPGNTIYF. V gene TRBV2 combines with J gene TRBJ1-3, with D possibly TRBD1 on 6 matching bases. The CDR3 covers 18 residues. The germline V gene encodes CDR1 SNHLY and CDR2 FYNNEI. Trimming shortened V by 2 bases and J by 2 bases, and 19 bases separated the two germline ends.

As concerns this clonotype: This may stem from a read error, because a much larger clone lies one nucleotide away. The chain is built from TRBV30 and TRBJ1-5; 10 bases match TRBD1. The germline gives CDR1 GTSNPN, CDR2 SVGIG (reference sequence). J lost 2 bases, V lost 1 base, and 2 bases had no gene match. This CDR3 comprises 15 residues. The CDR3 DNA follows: TGTGCCTGGAGTGCCGGGACAGGGGGCAATCAGCCCCAGCATTTT. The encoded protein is CAWSAGTGGNQPQHF.

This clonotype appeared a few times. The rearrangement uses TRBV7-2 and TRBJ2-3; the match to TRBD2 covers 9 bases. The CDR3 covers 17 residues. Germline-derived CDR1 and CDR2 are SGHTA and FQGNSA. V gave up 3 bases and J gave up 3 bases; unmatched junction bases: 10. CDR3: CASSLDVAGAGTDTQYF. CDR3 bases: TGTGCCAGCAGCTTGGATGTAGCGGGGGCAGGGACAGATACGCAGTATTTT.

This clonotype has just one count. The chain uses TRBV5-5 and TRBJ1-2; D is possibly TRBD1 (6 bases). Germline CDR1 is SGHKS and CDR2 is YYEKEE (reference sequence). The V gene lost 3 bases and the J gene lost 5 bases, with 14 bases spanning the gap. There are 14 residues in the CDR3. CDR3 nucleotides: TGTGCCAGCAGCTATTTGTCGGACAGTTATGGCTACACCTTC. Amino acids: CASSYLSDSYGYTF.

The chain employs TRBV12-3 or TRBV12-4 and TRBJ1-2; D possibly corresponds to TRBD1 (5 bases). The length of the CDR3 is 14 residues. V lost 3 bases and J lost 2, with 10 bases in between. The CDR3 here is CASSFGWGNYGYTF. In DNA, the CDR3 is TGTGCCAGCAGTTTTGGGTGGGGGAACTATGGCTACACCTTC.

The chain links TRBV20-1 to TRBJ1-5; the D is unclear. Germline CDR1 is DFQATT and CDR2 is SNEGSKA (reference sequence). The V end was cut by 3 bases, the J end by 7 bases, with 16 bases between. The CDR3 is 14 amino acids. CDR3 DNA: TGCAGTGCTAGGACCGGGGAGAAAGGACAGCCCCAGCATTTT. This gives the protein CSARTGEKGQPQHF.

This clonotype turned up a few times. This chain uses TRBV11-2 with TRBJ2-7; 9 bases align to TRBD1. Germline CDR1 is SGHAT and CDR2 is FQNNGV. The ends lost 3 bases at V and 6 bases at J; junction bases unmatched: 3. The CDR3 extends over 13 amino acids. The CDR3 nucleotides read TGTGCCAGCAGCTTTGGGACAGGGCGCGAGCAGTACTTC. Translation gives CASSFGTGREQYF.

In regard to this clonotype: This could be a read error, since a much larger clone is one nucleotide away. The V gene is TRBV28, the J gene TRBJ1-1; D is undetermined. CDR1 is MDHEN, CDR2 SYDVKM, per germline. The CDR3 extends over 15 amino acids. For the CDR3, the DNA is TGTGCCAGCAGCCCTCCTGGGGTGGTGAACACTGAAGCTTTATTT. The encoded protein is CASSPPGVVNTEALF.

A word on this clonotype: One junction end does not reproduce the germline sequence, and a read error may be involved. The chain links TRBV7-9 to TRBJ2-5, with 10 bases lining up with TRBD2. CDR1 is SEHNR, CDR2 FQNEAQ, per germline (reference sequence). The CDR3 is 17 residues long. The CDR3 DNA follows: TGTGTCAGCAGCTTAGCCCCCGGAACTAGCGGGGTGGAGACCCAGTACTTC. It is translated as CVSSLAPGTSGVETQYF.

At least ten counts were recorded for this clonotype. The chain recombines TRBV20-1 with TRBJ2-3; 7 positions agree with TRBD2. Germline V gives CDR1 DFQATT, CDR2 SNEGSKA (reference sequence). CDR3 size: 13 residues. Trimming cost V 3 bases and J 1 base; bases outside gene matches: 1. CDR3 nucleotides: TGCAGTGCTAGGGGGGGGGGCACAGATACGCAGTATTTT. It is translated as CSARGGGTDTQYF.

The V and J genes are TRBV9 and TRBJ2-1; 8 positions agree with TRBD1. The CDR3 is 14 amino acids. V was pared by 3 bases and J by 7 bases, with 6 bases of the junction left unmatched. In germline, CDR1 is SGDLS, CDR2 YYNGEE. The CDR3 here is CASSGSGGGNEQFF. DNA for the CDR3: TGTGCCAGCAGCGGATCAGGGGGCGGGAATGAGCAGTTCTTC.

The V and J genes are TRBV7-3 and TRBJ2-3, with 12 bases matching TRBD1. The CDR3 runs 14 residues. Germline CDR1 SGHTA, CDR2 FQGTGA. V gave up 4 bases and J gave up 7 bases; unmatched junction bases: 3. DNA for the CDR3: TGTGCCAGCAGCTCGGGACAGGGGGCCCATACGCAGTATTTT. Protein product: CASSSGQGAHTQYF. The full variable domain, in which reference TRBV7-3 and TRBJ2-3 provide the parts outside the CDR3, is GAGVSQTPSNKVTEKGKYVELRCDPISGHTALYWYRQSLGQGPEFLIYFQGTGAADDSGLPNDRFFAVRPEGSVSTLKIQRTERGDSAVYLCASSSGQGAHTQYFGPGTRLTVL.

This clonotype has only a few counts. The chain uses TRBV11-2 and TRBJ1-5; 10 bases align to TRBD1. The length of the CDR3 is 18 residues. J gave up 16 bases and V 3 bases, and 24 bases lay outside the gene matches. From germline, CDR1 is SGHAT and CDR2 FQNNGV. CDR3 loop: CASSFTGTGDRNSNQPHF. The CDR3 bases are TGTGCCAGCAGCTTTACCGGGACAGGGGATCGAAATAGCAATCAGCCCCATTTT.

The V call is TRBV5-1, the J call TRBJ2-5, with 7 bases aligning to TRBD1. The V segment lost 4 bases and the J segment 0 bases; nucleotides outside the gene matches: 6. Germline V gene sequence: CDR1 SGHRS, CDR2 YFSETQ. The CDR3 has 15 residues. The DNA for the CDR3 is TGCGCCAGCAGCGTTCAGACAGGGTACCAAGAGACCCAGTACTTC. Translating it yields CASSVQTGYQETQYF. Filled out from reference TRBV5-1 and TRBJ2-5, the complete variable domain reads KAGVTQTPRYLIKTRGQQVTLSCSPISGHRSVSWYQQTPGQGLQFLFEYFSETQRNKGNFPGRFSGRQFSNSRSEMNVSTLELGDSALYLCASSVQTGYQETQYFGPGTRLLVL.

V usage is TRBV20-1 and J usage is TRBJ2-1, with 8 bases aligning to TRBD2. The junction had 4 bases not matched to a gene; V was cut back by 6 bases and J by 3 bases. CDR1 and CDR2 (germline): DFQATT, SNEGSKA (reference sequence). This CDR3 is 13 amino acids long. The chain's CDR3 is CSALAGNYNEQFF. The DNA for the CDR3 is TGCAGTGCCTTAGCGGGGAACTACAATGAGCAGTTCTTC.

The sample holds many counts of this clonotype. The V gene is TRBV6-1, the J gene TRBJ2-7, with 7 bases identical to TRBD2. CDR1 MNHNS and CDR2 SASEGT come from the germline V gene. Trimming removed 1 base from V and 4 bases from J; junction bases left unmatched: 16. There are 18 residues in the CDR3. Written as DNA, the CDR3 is TGTGCCAGCAGTGAAGTTGCAGTAAGCGGGACTTTACCATACGAGCAGTACTTC. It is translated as CASSEVAVSGTLPYEQYF.

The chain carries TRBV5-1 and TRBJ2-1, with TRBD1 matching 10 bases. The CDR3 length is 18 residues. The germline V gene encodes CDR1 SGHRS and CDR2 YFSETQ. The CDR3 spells CTNSLGAAGTGAHNEQFF. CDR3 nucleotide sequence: TGCACCAACAGCTTGGGGGCCGCCGGGACAGGGGCGCACAATGAGCAGTTCTTC.

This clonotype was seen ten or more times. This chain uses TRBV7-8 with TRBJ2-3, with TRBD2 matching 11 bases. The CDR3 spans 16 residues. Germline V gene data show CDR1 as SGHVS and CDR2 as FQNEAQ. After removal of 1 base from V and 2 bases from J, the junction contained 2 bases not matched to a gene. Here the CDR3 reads CASSLELAGDTDTQYF. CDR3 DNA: TGTGCCAGCAGCTTAGAACTAGCGGGAGACACAGATACGCAGTATTTT.

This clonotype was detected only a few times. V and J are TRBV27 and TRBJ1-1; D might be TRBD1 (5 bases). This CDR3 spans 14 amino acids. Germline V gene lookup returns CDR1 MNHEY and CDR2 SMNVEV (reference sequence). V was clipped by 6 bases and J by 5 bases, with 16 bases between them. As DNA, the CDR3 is TGTGCCAGCAGCCTGTCGGGGCTAGAAACTGAAGCTTTCTTT. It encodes CASSLSGLETEAFF.

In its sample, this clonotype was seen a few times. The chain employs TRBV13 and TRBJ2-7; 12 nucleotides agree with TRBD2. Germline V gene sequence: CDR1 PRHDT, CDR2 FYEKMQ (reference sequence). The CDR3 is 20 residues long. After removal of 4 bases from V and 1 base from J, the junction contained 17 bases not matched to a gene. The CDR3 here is CASSSKPPTSGSLFSYEQYF. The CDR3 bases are TGTGCCAGCAGCTCCAAGCCCCCGACTAGCGGGAGCCTTTTTTCCTACGAGCAGTACTTC. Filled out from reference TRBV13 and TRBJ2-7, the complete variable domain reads AAGVIQSPRHLIKEKRETATLKCYPIPRHDTVYWYQQGPGQDPQFLISFYEKMQSDKGSIPDRFSAQQFSDYHSELNMSSLELGDSALYFCASSSKPPTSGSLFSYEQYFGPGTRLTVT.

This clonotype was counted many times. The CDR3 DNA reads TGTGCCAGCAGCTTAGGAGCAGTTGGGAATGAGCAGTTCTTC. Its protein product is CASSLGAVGNEQFF. The chain links TRBV7-9 to TRBJ2-1; D remains ambiguous. Germline assignment: CDR1 SEHNR and CDR2 FQNEAQ (reference sequence). Trimming shortened V by 1 base and J by 7 bases, and 11 bases separated the two germline ends. CDR3 length equals 14 residues. The variable domain in full, completed from reference TRBV7-9 and TRBJ2-1, reads DTGVSQNPRHKITKRGQNVTFRCDPISEHNRLYWYRQTLGQGPEFLTYFQNEAQLEKSRLLSDRFSAERPKGSFSTLEIQRTEQGDSAMYLCASSLGAVGNEQFFGPGTRLTVL.

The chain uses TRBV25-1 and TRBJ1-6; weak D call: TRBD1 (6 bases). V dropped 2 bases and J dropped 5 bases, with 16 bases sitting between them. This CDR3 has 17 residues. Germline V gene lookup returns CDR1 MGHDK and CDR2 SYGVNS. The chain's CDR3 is CASSESRAGVNNSPLHF. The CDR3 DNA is TGTGCCAGCAGTGAAAGTCGGGCAGGGGTAAATAATTCACCCCTCCACTTT.

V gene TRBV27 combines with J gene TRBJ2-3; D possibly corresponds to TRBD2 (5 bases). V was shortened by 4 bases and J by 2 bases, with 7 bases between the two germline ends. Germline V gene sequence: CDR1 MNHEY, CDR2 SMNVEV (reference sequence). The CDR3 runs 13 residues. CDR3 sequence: CASSSGITDTQYF. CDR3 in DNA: TGTGCCAGCAGTTCGGGGATCACAGATACGCAGTATTTT.

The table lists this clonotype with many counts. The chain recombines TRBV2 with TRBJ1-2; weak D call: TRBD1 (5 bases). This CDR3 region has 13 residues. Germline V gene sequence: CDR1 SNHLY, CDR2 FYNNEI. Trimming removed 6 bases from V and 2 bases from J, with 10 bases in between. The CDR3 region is CASSADKNYGYTF. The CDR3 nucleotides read TGTGCCAGCAGCGCGGACAAGAACTATGGCTACACCTTC.

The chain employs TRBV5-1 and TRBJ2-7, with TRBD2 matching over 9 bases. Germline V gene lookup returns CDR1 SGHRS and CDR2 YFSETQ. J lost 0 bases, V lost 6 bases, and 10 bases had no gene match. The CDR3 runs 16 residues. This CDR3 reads CASTEASGISSYEQYF. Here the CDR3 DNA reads TGCGCCAGCACGGAGGCTAGCGGGATCAGCTCCTACGAGCAGTACTTC.

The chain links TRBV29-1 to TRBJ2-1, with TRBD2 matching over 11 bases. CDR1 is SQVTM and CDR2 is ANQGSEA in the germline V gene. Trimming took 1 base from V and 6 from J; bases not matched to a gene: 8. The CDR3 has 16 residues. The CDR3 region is CSVEAPPGLAVNEQFF. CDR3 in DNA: TGCAGCGTTGAAGCTCCCCCGGGACTAGCGGTCAATGAGCAGTTCTTC.

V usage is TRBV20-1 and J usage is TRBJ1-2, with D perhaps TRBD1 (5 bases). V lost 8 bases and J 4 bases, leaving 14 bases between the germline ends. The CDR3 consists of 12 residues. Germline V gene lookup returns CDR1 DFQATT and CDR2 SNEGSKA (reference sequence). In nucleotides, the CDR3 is TGCAGTACAAACTGGGGGGGCTATGGCTACACCTTC. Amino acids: CSTNWGGYGYTF.

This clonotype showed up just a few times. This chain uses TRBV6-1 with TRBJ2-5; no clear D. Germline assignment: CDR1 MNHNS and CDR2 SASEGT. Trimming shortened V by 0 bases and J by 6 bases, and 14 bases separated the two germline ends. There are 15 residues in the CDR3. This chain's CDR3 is CASSEASGSWKTQYF. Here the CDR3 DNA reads TGTGCCAGCAGTGAAGCGTCCGGCTCGTGGAAGACCCAGTACTTC.

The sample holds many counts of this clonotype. The CDR3 spells CASSEAAEETQYF. For the CDR3, the DNA is TGTGCCAGCAGTGAGGCGGCTGAGGAGACCCAGTACTTC. The chain joins TRBV6-1 to TRBJ2-5; D is uncertain. CDR1 MNHNS and CDR2 SASEGT come from the germline V gene. Trimming removed 3 bases at V and 5 bases at J, with 10 bases between. The CDR3 covers 13 residues.

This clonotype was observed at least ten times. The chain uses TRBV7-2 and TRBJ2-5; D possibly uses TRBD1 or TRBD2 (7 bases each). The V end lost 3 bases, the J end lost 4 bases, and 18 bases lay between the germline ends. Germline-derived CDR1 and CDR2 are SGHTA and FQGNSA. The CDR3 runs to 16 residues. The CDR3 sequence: CASSFRAGGAAETQYF. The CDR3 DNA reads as TGTGCCAGCAGCTTCCGAGCAGGGGGGGCAGCAGAGACCCAGTACTTC. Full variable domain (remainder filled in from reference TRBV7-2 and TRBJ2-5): GAGVSQSPSNKVTEKGKDVELRCDPISGHTALYWYRQSLGQGLEFLIYFQGNSAPDKSGLPSDRFSAERTGGSVSTLTIQRTQQEDSAVYLCASSFRAGGAAETQYFGPGTRLLVL.

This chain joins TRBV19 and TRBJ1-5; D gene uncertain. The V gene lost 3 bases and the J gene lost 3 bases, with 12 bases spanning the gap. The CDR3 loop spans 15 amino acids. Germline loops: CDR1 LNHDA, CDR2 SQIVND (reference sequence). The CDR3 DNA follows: TGTGCCAGTAGTATGTATTGGAGTCCCAATCAGCCCCAGCATTTT. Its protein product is CASSMYWSPNQPQHF. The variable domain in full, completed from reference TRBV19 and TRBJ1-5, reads DGGITQSPKYLFRKEGQNVTLSCEQNLNHDAMYWYRQDPGQGLRLIYYSQIVNDFQKGDIAEGYSVSREKKESFPLTVTSAQKNPTAFYLCASSMYWSPNQPQHFGDGTRLSIL.